The T cell receptor (beta chain) described here comes from a study of blood T cell repertoires in COVID-19. Across the study: Donors in Cohort 3 counted as recovered after two negative PCRs, clearance, or symptom resolution. Sample material is recorded as cDNA or gDNA derived from T cells, B-cell-depleted T cells, or PBMCs.

Notes on this clone: Other nucleotide sequences from this sample produce the same CDR3.

The length of the CDR3 is 15 residues. Looked up from germline, CDR1 is KGHSH and CDR2 is LQKENI. With 1 base clipped from V and 2 bases from J, the junction kept 1 base outside the gene matches. How the authors handled the data: Using reference gene primer amplification, nucleated cell counts were estimated. Libraries were prepared by immunoSEQ multiplex PCR; TCRdb keeps only in-frame clonotypes and omits some of them. The DNA was the basis for D and trimming; V, J and clone size are from that table. The sample shows around 360,000 clones, approximately 87% of them seen only once. Enrolled through a virtual design, the participants were between roughly 18 and 100 years of age and came from about two dozen US areas.

The specimen sequenced was PBMCs or T cells enriched from blood (not recorded which). This clonotype was obtained from a middle-aged man in a cohort exposed to, infected with or recovered from COVID-19 (not recorded which). The V call is TRBV18, the J call TRBJ1-5; 8 nucleotides agree with TRBD1. The chain's CDR3 is CASSPQGQGNQPQHF. The CDR3 nucleotides read TGTGCCAGCTCACCACAGGGACAGGGCAATCAGCCCCAGCATTTT. Filled out from reference TRBV18 and TRBJ1-5, the complete variable domain reads NAGVMQNPRHLVRRRGQEARLRCSPMKGHSHVYWYRQLPEEGLKFMVYLQKENIIDESGMPKERFSAEFPKEGPSILRIQQVVRGDSAAYFCASSPQGQGNQPQHFGDGTRLSIL.